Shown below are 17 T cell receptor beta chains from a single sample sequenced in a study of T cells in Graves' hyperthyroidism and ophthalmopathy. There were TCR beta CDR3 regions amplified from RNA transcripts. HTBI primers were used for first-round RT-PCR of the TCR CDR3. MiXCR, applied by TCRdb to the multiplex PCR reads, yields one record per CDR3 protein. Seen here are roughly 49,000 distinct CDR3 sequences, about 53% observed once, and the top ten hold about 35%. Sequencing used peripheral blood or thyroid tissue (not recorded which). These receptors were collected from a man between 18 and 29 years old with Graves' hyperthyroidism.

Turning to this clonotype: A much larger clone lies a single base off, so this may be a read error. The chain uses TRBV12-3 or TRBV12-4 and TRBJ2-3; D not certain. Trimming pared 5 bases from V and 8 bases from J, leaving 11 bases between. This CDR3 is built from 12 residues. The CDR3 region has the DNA TGTGCCAGCAGTCACGAAGCAGGTACGCAGTATTTT. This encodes CASSHEAGTQYF.

The CDR3 protein is CASTRQGATGELFF. The CDR3 DNA reads as TGTGCCAGCACCAGACAGGGGGCGACCGGGGAGCTGTTTTTT. This sequence joins TRBV7-8 and TRBJ2-2, with 10 bases lining up with TRBD1. The length of the CDR3 is 14 residues. Per germline, CDR1 SGHVS and CDR2 FQNEAQ. Losses at the gene ends were 7 bases for V and 5 bases for J; bases not matched to a gene: 4.

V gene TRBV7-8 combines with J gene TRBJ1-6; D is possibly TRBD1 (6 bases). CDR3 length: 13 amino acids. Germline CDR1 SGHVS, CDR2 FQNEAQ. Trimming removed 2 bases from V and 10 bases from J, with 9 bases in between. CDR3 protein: CASSLPGQSPLHF. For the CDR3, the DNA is TGTGCCAGCAGCTTACCGGGACAATCACCCCTCCACTTT.

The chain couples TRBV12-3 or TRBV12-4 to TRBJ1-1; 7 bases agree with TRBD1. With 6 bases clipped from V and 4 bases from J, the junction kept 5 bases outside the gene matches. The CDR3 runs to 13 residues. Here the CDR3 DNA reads TGTGCCAGCAGAAAAGGGGGCGGCACTGAAGCTTTCTTT. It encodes CASRKGGGTEAFF.

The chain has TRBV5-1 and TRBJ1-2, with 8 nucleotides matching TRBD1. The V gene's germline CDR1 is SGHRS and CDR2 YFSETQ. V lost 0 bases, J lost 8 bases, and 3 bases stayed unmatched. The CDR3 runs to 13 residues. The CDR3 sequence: CASSLGRGQGYTF. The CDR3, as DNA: TGCGCCAGCAGCTTGGGCAGGGGGCAAGGCTACACCTTC.

The CDR3 protein is CSVAGLAGETQYF. CDR3 sequence (DNA): TGCAGCGTAGCAGGACTAGCCGGTGAGACCCAGTACTTC. This rearrangement joins TRBV29-1 to TRBJ2-5; 8 nucleotides line up with TRBD2. CDR1 is SQVTM and CDR2 is ANQGSEA in the germline V gene. This CDR3 has 13 residues. Trimming at V came to 6 bases and at J to 5 bases, leaving 8 bases not matched to a gene.

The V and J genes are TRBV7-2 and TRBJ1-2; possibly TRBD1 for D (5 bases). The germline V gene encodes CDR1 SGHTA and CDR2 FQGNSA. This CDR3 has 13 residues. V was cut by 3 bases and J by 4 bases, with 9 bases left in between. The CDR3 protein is CASSLRGFYGYTF. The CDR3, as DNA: TGTGCCAGCAGCTTGCGGGGGTTCTATGGCTACACCTTC.

For the CDR3, the DNA is TGTGCCAGCAGTGACTATCCGGGACAGGGGTCACCCCTCCACTTT. This encodes CASSDYPGQGSPLHF. The J gene is TRBJ1-6, the V gene TRBV2, with TRBD1 matching 10 bases. Germline V gives CDR1 SNHLY, CDR2 FYNNEI. Losses at the gene ends were 3 bases for V and 10 bases for J; bases not matched to a gene: 6. The CDR3 totals 15 residues.

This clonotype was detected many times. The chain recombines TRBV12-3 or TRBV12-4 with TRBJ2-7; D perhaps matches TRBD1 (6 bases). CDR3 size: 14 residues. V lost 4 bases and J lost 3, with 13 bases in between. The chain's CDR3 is CASSSYKQGYEQYF. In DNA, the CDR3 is TGTGCCAGCAGTTCCTACAAACAGGGCTACGAGCAGTACTTC.

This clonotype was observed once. The CDR3 DNA follows: TGTGCCAGCAGCTCTAGCGGGGGACTGCCTCAAGAGACCCAGTACTTC. Its translation: CASSSSGGLPQETQYF. The J gene is TRBJ2-5, the V gene TRBV7-9, with 10 bases that match TRBD2. The CDR3 totals 16 residues. Germline V gene sequence: CDR1 SEHNR, CDR2 FQNEAQ (reference sequence). V lost 4 bases, J lost 2 bases, and 7 bases stayed unmatched.

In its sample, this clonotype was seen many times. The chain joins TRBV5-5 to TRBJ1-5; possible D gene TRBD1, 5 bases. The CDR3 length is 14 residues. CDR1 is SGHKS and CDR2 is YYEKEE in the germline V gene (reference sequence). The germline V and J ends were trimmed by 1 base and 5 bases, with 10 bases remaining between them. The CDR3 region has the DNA TGTGCCAGCAGCTTGTTGGGGGAAGATCAGCCCCAGCATTTT. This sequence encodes CASSLLGEDQPQHF.

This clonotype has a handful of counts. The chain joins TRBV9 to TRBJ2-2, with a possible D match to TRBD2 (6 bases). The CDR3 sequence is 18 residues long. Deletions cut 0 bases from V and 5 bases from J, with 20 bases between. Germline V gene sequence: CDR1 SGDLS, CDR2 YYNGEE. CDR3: CASSVVGAGRGETGELFF. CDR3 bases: TGTGCCAGCAGCGTAGTGGGCGCCGGGCGGGGAGAAACCGGGGAGCTGTTTTTT. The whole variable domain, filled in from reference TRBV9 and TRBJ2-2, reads DSGVTQTPKHLITATGQRVTLRCSPRSGDLSVYWYQQSLDQGLQFLIQYYNGEERAKGNILERFSAQQFPDLHSELNLSSLELGDSALYFCASSVVGAGRGETGELFFGEGSRLTVL.

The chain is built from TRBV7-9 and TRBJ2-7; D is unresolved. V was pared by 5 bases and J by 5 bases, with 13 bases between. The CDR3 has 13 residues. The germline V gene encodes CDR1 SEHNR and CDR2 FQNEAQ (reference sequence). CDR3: CASSPTGPHEQYF. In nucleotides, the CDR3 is TGTGCCAGCAGCCCAACGGGCCCGCACGAGCAGTACTTC.

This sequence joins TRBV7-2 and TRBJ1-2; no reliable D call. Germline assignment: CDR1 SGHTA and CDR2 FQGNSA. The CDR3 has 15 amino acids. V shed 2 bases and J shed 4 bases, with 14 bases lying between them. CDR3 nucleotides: TGTGCCAGCAGCTTAAGAATGGAGGGAGGCTATGGCTACACCTTC. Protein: CASSLRMEGGYGYTF. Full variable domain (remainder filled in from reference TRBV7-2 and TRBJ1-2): GAGVSQSPSNKVTEKGKDVELRCDPISGHTALYWYRQSLGQGLEFLIYFQGNSAPDKSGLPSDRFSAERTGGSVSTLTIQRTQQEDSAVYLCASSLRMEGGYGYTFGSGTRLTVV.

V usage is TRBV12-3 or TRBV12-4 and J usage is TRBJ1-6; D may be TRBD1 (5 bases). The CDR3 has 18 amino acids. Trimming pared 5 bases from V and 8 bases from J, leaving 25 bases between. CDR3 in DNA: TGTGCCAGCAGTCTCCTGGAGGGGAAAGGGGATGGGGATTCACCCCTCCACTTT. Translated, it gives CASSLLEGKGDGDSPLHF.

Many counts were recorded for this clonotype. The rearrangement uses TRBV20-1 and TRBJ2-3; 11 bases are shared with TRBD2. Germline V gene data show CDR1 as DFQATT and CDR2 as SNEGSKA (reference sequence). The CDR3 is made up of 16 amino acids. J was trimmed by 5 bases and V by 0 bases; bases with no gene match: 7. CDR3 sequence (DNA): TGCAGTGCTAGAGATGTACTAGCGGGAGTAGGAGATACGCAGTATTTT. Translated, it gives CSARDVLAGVGDTQYF.

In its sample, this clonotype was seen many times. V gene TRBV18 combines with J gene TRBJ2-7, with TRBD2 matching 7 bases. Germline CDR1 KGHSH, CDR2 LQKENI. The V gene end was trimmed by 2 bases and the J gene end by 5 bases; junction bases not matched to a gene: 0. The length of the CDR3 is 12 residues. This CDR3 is CASSPGGDEQYF. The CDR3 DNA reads TGTGCCAGCTCACCAGGGGGGGACGAGCAGTACTTC.